Listed here are 28 T cell receptor beta chains from one sample, sequenced in a study of identical twins. TCRdb reprocessed the 5' RACE reads with MiXCR, giving one entry per CDR3 protein. This sample has 15,000 to 20,000 distinct CDR3 sequences, with just under 70% found just once. Sequenced material: memory (CD45RO+) T cells sorted from blood. All receptors derive from a woman between 18 and 30 years old in good health. This table probably holds off-target reads from a library built for another chain.

The V call is TRBV12-3 or TRBV12-4, the J call TRBJ2-3; TRBD2 matches at 7 bases. CDR3 length: 16 amino acids. Trimming cost V 7 bases and J 2 bases; bases outside gene matches: 12. The CDR3 region has the DNA TGTGCCAGCACGGGCGGGCCAGCGGGACCCACAGATACGCAGTATTTT. It specifies CASTGGPAGPTDTQYF.

The rearrangement uses TRBV29-1 and TRBJ2-5; D ambiguous. Trimming stripped 7 bases from V and 5 bases from J, with 11 bases between. Germline CDR1 SQVTM, CDR2 ANQGSEA. This CDR3 has 11 amino acids. CDR3 sequence: CSADPRETQYF. Here the CDR3 DNA reads TGCAGCGCAGACCCGAGGGAGACCCAGTACTTC.

The chain is built from TRBV5-4 and TRBJ1-3; unclear D gene. The germline V gene has CDR1 SGHNT and CDR2 YYREEE (reference sequence). This CDR3 contains 13 residues. The V end lost 0 bases, the J end lost 0 bases, and 1 base lay between the germline ends. CDR3 sequence (DNA): TGTGCCAGCAGCTTGGGCTCTGGAAACACCATATATTTT. It codes for CASSLGSGNTIYF. Together with reference TRBV5-4 and TRBJ1-3, the CDR3 gives the full variable domain: ETGVTQSPTHLIKTRGQQVTLRCSSQSGHNTVSWYQQALGQGPQFIFQYYREEENGRGNFPPRFSGLQFPNYSSELNVNALELDDSALYLCASSLGSGNTIYFGEGSWLTVV.

The J gene is TRBJ2-3, the V gene TRBV24-1; TRBD2 agrees at 7 bases. The CDR3 length is 16 residues. Trimming at V came to 4 bases and at J to 8 bases, leaving 14 bases not matched to a gene. Germline CDR1 KGHDR, CDR2 SFDVKD. The CDR3 is CATSDSVDGRWGTQYF. The CDR3 coding sequence is TGTGCCACCAGTGACAGTGTAGACGGGAGGTGGGGTACGCAGTATTTT.

This chain connects TRBV11-1 to TRBJ1-1, with D tentatively TRBD1 (6 bases). The length of the CDR3 is 12 residues. Trimming took 8 bases from V and 5 from J, leaving 12 bases between them. Per the germline V gene, CDR1 is SGHAT and CDR2 is FQDESV (reference sequence). The CDR3, as DNA: TGTGCCAGCGGACAGCAAGGGACTGAAGCTTTCTTT. Translated, it gives CASGQQGTEAFF.

This clonotype occurred a few times. The chain has TRBV6-2 or TRBV6-3 and TRBJ2-1; TRBD1 is a possible D gene (6 bases). CDR1 is MNHEY, CDR2 SVGEGT, per germline. V lost 4 bases and J lost 9, with 10 bases in between. This CDR3 region has 12 residues. The CDR3 region is CASSSQGGEQFF. The CDR3 nucleotides read TGTGCCAGCAGTTCCCAAGGGGGTGAGCAGTTCTTC.

The V call is TRBV9, the J call TRBJ1-5; unclear D gene. V was trimmed by 0 bases and J by 9 bases, leaving 10 bases between them. The germline gives CDR1 SGDLS, CDR2 YYNGEE. This CDR3 region has 13 residues. The CDR3 DNA reads TGTGCCAGCAGCGTAGATGGGTTCTGGCCCCAGCATTTT. Residues: CASSVDGFWPQHF.

The chain has TRBV7-2 and TRBJ2-3; tentatively, D is TRBD2 (6 bases). The ends were cut back, 6 bases at V and 0 bases at J, with 16 bases in the middle. The V gene's germline CDR1 is SGHTA and CDR2 FQGNSA. This CDR3 is built from 16 residues. DNA of the CDR3: TGTGCCAGCAGGGCCGGGACTCACATTAGCACAGATACGCAGTATTTT. Its translation: CASRAGTHISTDTQYF.

The chain recombines TRBV23-1 with TRBJ2-7, with D unresolved. TRBV23-1 falls under the ORF class, with uncertain function. CDR3 length: 14 amino acids. V was clipped by 0 bases and J by 9 bases, with 15 bases between them. The CDR3 nucleotides are TGCGCCAGCAGTCAATCCGACGGTGGTTCTAGGCAGTACTTC. It specifies CASSQSDGGSRQYF.

The rearrangement joins TRBV5-5 to TRBJ2-7; 7 nucleotides match TRBD1. V trimming: 4 bases; J trimming: 3 bases; junction bases outside the gene matches: 7. Germline CDR1 is SGHKS and CDR2 is YYEKEE (reference sequence). This CDR3 is built from 14 residues. This CDR3 is CASSRGQDLYEQYF. The CDR3 nucleotides read TGTGCCAGCAGCCGCGGACAGGACCTCTACGAGCAGTACTTC.

The V gene is TRBV15, the J gene TRBJ2-3, with D tentatively TRBD1 or TRBD2 (5 bases each). There are 15 residues in the CDR3. Trimming removed 0 bases at V and 5 bases at J, with 12 bases between. CDR1 and CDR2 from the germline V gene are LNHNV and YYDKDF (reference sequence). This chain's CDR3 is CATSREVGVGDTQYF. In DNA form, the CDR3 reads TGTGCCACCAGCAGAGAAGTGGGGGTAGGAGATACGCAGTATTTT.

The chain joins TRBV19 to TRBJ2-6; D unclear. The CDR3 sequence is 15 residues long. The germline V and J ends were trimmed by 4 bases and 0 bases, with 7 bases remaining between them. Per the germline V gene, CDR1 is LNHDA and CDR2 is SQIVND (reference sequence). DNA for the CDR3: TGTGCCAGTAGTACCCAGAACTCTGGGGCCAACGTCCTGACTTTC. It specifies CASSTQNSGANVLTF.

The genes are TRBV7-8 and TRBJ2-3; no clear D gene. Trimming removed 3 bases from V and 1 base from J, with 8 bases in between. The CDR3 is made up of 14 amino acids. Germline CDR1 reads SGHVS; CDR2 reads FQNEAQ. The CDR3 is CASSFWLRTDTQYF. Here the CDR3 DNA reads TGTGCCAGCAGCTTTTGGCTGCGCACAGATACGCAGTATTTT. The full variable domain, in which reference TRBV7-8 and TRBJ2-3 provide the parts outside the CDR3, is GAGVSQSPRYKVAKRGQDVALRCDPISGHVSLFWYQQALGQGPEFLTYFQNEAQLDKSGLPSDRFFAERPEGSVSTLKIQRTQQEDSAVYLCASSFWLRTDTQYFGPGTRLTVL.

A remark on this clonotype: Sequence at one end of the junction differs from germline and may be a read error. The CDR3 coding sequence is TGTGCCAGCAGCTTAGACAGTCGAGCGGGATCACTGCTCTTC. Translated, it gives CASSLDSRAGSLLF. This chain connects TRBV7-6 to TRBJ2-1, with 7 positions matching TRBD2. Germline V gene lookup returns CDR1 SGHVS and CDR2 FNYEAQ. This CDR3 has 14 amino acids.

The chain is built from TRBV2 and TRBJ2-5; D is possibly TRBD2 (6 bases). The V end lost 1 base, the J end lost 12 bases, and 15 bases lay between the germline ends. This CDR3 contains 13 residues. CDR1 and CDR2 from the germline V gene are SNHLY and FYNNEI. Written as DNA, the CDR3 is TGTGCCAGCAGTGAAGAGGGTGCGGGACTCAAGTACTTC. Translating it yields CASSEEGAGLKYF.

The rearrangement joins TRBV6-1 to TRBJ2-7; 12 nucleotides match TRBD2. The CDR3 loop spans 14 amino acids. Germline V gives CDR1 MNHNS, CDR2 SASEGT. The junction had 3 bases not matched to a gene; V was cut back by 6 bases and J by 3 bases. The CDR3: CASRTTSGSYEQYF. The CDR3 DNA follows: TGTGCCAGCAGAACGACTAGCGGGAGCTACGAGCAGTACTTC.

The CDR3 sequence is CASSLNIFQGSTDEAFF. CDR3 nucleotides: TGTGCCAGCAGCTTAAATATCTTTCAGGGTTCGACAGATGAAGCTTTCTTT. The chain combines TRBV7-9 with TRBJ1-1; a possible D gene is TRBD1 (5 bases). Germline CDR1 and CDR2: SEHNR and FQNEAQ (reference sequence). Trimming stripped 2 bases from V and 7 bases from J, with 23 bases between. The CDR3 runs to 17 residues.

The chain uses TRBV7-2 and TRBJ2-5, with a possible D match to TRBD1 (7 bases). Germline CDR1 reads SGHTA; CDR2 reads FQGNSA. With 5 bases removed from V and 4 bases from J, the gap between germline ends came to 20 bases. The CDR3 runs to 16 residues. CDR3 in DNA: TGTGCCAGCAGCCTCGGCGGGACAGTTGGGGCAGAGACCCAGTACTTC. Amino acid sequence: CASSLGGTVGAETQYF.

This clonotype counts as medium-sized. The chain combines TRBV20-1 with TRBJ2-7, with TRBD2 matching 12 bases. The trim removed 4 bases at V and 5 bases at J, leaving 6 bases unmatched. The germline CDR1 and CDR2 sequences are DFQATT and SNEGSKA (reference sequence). The length of the CDR3 is 14 residues. The CDR3 protein is CSATSGRAGNEQYF. The CDR3, as DNA: TGCAGTGCTACTAGCGGGAGGGCCGGGAACGAGCAGTACTTC.

The rearrangement uses TRBV20-1 and TRBJ1-5; D is perhaps TRBD1 (5 bases). The CDR3 has 13 amino acids. Germline assignment: CDR1 DFQATT and CDR2 SNEGSKA (reference sequence). Trimming shortened V by 6 bases and J by 0 bases, and 9 bases separated the two germline ends. In DNA, the CDR3 is TGCAGTGCCCTAGGGGTTAGCAATCAGCCCCAGCATTTT. It translates to CSALGVSNQPQHF.

The chain carries TRBV19 and TRBJ2-5, with TRBD1 identical over 8 bases. V trimming: 7 bases; J trimming: 4 bases; junction bases outside the gene matches: 8. CDR1 and CDR2 from the germline V gene are LNHDA and SQIVND (reference sequence). The CDR3 has 14 residues. CDR3 in DNA: TGTGCCAGTAAGCTACAGGGGGACGGAGAGACCCAGTACTTC. Translation: CASKLQGDGETQYF.

The chain has TRBV6-2 or TRBV6-3 and TRBJ2-2, with 10 bases that match TRBD1. V dropped 5 bases and J dropped 2; count of bases not matched to a gene: 5. The germline V gene encodes CDR1 MNHEY and CDR2 SVGEGT. This CDR3 has 16 amino acids. CDR3 amino acids: CASSPTGGLNTGELFF. The CDR3 nucleotides read TGTGCCAGCAGTCCGACAGGGGGCCTCAACACCGGGGAGCTGTTTTTT.

The V gene is TRBV4-3, the J gene TRBJ2-1; TRBD2 is a possible D gene (6 bases). The length of the CDR3 is 18 residues. Germline V gives CDR1 LGHNA, CDR2 YSLEER. V was trimmed by 1 base and J by 3 bases, leaving 19 bases between them. CDR3 loop: CASSQVVGSGRIYNEQFF. CDR3 sequence (DNA): TGCGCCAGCAGCCAAGTCGTGGGTAGCGGAAGAATCTACAATGAGCAGTTCTTC.

This sequence joins TRBV3-1 and TRBJ2-7; D might be TRBD2 (7 bases). The V gene lost 0 bases and the J gene lost 3 bases, with 21 bases spanning the gap. The CDR3 runs 18 residues. Germline lookup yields CDR1 LGHDT and CDR2 YNNKEL (reference sequence). The CDR3 sequence: CASSQDWGGGGSYYEQYF. The CDR3, as DNA: TGTGCCAGCAGCCAAGATTGGGGAGGGGGTGGTTCCTACTACGAGCAGTACTTC.

The chain recombines TRBV3-1 with TRBJ2-7; 14 bases are shared with TRBD2. This CDR3 has 16 amino acids. J was trimmed by 4 bases and V by 1 base; bases with no gene match: 3. CDR1 and CDR2 from the germline V gene are LGHDT and YNNKEL (reference sequence). In nucleotides, the CDR3 is TGTGCCAGCAGCCAAGCGACTAGCGGGAGGGGTTACGAGCAGTACTTC. Translating gives CASSQATSGRGYEQYF.

The chain carries TRBV29-1 and TRBJ2-2, with 10 bases lining up with TRBD2. Per the germline V gene, CDR1 is SQVTM and CDR2 is ANQGSEA. The CDR3 is made up of 15 amino acids. V shed 7 bases, J shed 4 bases, and the junction held 9 bases outside the gene matches. CDR3 coding DNA: TGCAGCGCCCACTTAGCGGGGGGATCCACCGGGGAGCTGTTTTTT. Translation gives CSAHLAGGSTGELFF.

This sequence joins TRBV2 and TRBJ2-3; D ambiguous. This CDR3 is built from 14 residues. V lost 3 bases and J 2 bases, leaving 9 bases between the germline ends. Per the germline V gene, CDR1 is SNHLY and CDR2 is FYNNEI. CDR3: CASSDVGITDTQYF. The CDR3 coding sequence is TGTGCCAGCAGTGACGTGGGTATCACAGATACGCAGTATTTT. Looking up the rest from reference TRBV2 and TRBJ2-3 gives the full variable domain: EPEVTQTPSHQVTQMGQEVILRCVPISNHLYFYWYRQILGQKVEFLVSFYNNEISEKSEIFDDQFSVERPDGSNFTLKIRSTKLEDSAMYFCASSDVGITDTQYFGPGTRLTVL.

The chain is built from TRBV5-6 and TRBJ1-4; TRBD1 might be the D (5 bases). Trimming removed 2 bases from V and 0 bases from J, with 11 bases in between. Germline V gives CDR1 SGHDT, CDR2 YYEEEE. The CDR3 sequence is 16 residues long. CDR3 in DNA: TGTGCCAGCAGCTTCCAGGGACCTGCAACTAATGAAAAACTGTTTTTT. It yields the protein CASSFQGPATNEKLFF.